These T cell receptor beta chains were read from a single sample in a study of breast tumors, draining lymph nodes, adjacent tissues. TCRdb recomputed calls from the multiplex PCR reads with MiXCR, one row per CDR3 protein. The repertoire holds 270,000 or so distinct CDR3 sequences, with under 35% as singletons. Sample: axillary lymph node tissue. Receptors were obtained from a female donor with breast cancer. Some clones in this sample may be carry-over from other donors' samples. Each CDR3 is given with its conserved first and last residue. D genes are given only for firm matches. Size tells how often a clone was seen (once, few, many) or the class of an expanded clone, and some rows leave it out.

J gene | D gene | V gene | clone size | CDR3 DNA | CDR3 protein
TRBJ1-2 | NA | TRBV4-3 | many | TGCGCCAGCAGCCAAGACTTCAGAGTTAACTATGGCTACACCTTC | CASSQDFRVNYGYTF
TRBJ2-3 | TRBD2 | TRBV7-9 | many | TGTGCCAGCAGCGATGGACTAGCGGGAGTACCCCTAATAGGTACGCAGTATTTT | CASSDGLAGVPLIGTQYF
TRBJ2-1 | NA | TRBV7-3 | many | TGTGCCAGCAGCCCCTCGGGCGGGGGCGCTGGGGAGCAGTTCTTC | CASSPSGGGAGEQFF
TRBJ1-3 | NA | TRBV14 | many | TGTGCCAGCAGCCAAGAAAGAGGAGGTGGAAACACCATATATTTT | CASSQERGGGNTIYF
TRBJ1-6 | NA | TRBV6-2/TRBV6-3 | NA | TGTGCCAGCAGTCACTCCGGGGTTTCACCCCTCCACTTT | CASSHSGVSPLHF
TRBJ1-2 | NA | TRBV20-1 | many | TGCAGTGCTAGAGATCAAGAGCTGGGCAACTATGGCTACACCTTC | CSARDQELGNYGYTF
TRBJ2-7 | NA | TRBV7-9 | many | TGTGCCAGCAGCTTCGTTGGGGGGGGCCAGTACGAGCAGTACTTC | CASSFVGGGQYEQYF
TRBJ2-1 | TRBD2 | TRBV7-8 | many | TGTGCCAGCAGCTTAGCGCGAGCGGGAAACAATGAGCAGTTCTTC | CASSLARAGNNEQFF
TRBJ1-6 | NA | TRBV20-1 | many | TGCAGTGCTAGGCAGGGTGGGAGTTCACCCCTCCACTTT | CSARQGGSSPLHF
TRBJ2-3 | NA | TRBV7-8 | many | TGTGCCAGCGTCCCCCAAACGTGGGCAGATACGCAGTATTTT | CASVPQTWADTQYF
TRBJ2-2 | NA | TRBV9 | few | TGTGCCAGCAGCATCCGAGGATACCCTAGCCCTTCGAGTATTACCGGGGAGCTGTTTTTT | CASSIRGYPSPSSITGELFF
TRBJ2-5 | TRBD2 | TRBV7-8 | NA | TGTGCCAGCAGCCATACTAGCGGGAGTCGGGAGACCCAGCACTTC | CASSHTSGSRETQHF
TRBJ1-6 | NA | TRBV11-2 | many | TGTGCCAGCAGCCCCGGGGCGAATTCACCCCTCCACTTT | CASSPGANSPLHF
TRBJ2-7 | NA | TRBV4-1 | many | TGCGCCAGCAGCCAAGACCCTGGGGTCCGGCAGGCGGCCTACGAGCAGTACTTC | CASSQDPGVRQAAYEQYF
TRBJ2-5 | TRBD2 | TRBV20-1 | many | TGCAGTGCCCGGGGGGGCGGGGCAGAGACCCAGTACTTC | CSARGGGAETQYF
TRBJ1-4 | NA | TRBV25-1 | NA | TGTGCCAGCTCACCGGGACGGAAACTTGAAAAACTGTTTTTT | CASSPGRKLEKLFF
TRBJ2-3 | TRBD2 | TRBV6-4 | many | TGTGCCAGCAGTGAAGGGACTAGCGAAACAGATACGCAGTATTTT | CASSEGTSETDTQYF
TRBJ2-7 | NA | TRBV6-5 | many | TGTGCCAGCACCCCCCTGGAAGGGGTCCACGAGCAGTACTTC | CASTPLEGVHEQYF
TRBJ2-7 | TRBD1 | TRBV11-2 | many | TGTGCCAGCAGCATGGGGACAGCGCAGAGCCTCTACGAGCAGTACTTC | CASSMGTAQSLYEQYF
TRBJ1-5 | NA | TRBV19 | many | TGTGCCAGTAGTATAGATCTTGGCAGGAGGGCTAATCAGCCCCAGCATTTT | CASSIDLGRRANQPQHF
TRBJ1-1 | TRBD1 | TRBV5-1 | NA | TGCGCCAGCAGCTTGGTTGGGACAGGGTCGGGGAACACTGAAGCTTTCTTT | CASSLVGTGSGNTEAFF
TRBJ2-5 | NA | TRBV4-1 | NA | TGTGCCAGCAGCTTTGCGGGGCGCCAAGAGGCCCAGTACTTC | CASSFAGRQEAQYF
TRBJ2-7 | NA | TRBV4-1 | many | TGCGCCAGCAGCCAAATACCCGGGACACTCTACGAGCAGTACTTC | CASSQIPGTLYEQYF
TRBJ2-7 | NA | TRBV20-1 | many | TGCAGTGCCGTGGGGCGGTTCGAGCAGTACTTC | CSAVGRFEQYF
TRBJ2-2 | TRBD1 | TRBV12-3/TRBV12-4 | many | TGTGCCAGCAGCAAGGACAGGACCGGGGAGCTGTTTTTT | CASSKDRTGELFF
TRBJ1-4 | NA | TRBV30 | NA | TGTGCCTGGAGTCACGGGACAACTAATGAAAAACTGTTTTTT | CAWSHGTTNEKLFF
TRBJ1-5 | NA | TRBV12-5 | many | TGTGCTAGTGGTTTGGTACACCAGGCAGGGGTTGGTCAGCCCCAGCATTTT | CASGLVHQAGVGQPQHF
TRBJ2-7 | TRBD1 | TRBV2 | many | TGTGCCAGCAGTGTTCAGACAGGGGAATACGAGCAGTACTTC | CASSVQTGEYEQYF
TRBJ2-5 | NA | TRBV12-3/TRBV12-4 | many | TGTGCCAGCAGTTATAGGGGAGAGACCCAGTACTTC | CASSYRGETQYF
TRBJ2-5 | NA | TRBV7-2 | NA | TGTGCCAGCAGCTTAGTCGGGGGACTTGGGTCGGAGACCCAGTACTTC | CASSLVGGLGSETQYF
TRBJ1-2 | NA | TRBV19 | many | TGTGCCAGTACTATCCGAGCCGACTATGGCTACACCTTC | CASTIRADYGYTF
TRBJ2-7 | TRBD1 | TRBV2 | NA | TGTGCCGCCGGGACAGGCCTAATGGGAAACGAGCAGTACTTC | CAAGTGLMGNEQYF
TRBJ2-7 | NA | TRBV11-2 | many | TGTGCCAGCAGCTTAGTCAGACAGTCAAGGTCCTACGAGCAGTACTTC | CASSLVRQSRSYEQYF
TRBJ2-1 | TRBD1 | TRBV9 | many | TGTGCCAGCAGCGCCAGGGACAGTTACAATGAGCAGTTCTTC | CASSARDSYNEQFF
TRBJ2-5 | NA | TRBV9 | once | TGTGCCAGCAGCGTAGCCCAGTACTTC | CASSVAQYF
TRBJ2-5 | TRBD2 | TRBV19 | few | TGTGCCAGTAGTTGGGGGACTAGCGGGAGTGACCAAGAGACCCAGTCCTTC | CASSWGTSGSDQETQSF
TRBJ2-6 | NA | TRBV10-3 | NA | TGTGCCATCAGAGGACAAGGAATTGACTCTGGGGCCGACGTCTTGACTTTC | CAIRGQGIDSGADVLTF
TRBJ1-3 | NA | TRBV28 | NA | TGTGCCAGCGCAACCCCAAGCAGGACAACTTTATATTTT | CASATPSRTTLYF
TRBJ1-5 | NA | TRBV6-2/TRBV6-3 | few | TGTGCCAGCAGTTATACCAGGGGTGGCAATCAGCCCCAGCATTTT | CASSYTRGGNQPQHF
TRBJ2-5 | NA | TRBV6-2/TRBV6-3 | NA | TGTGCCAGCAGTTACTTTGAGGCAGGGCAGGCAGAGACCCAGTACTTC | CASSYFEAGQAETQYF
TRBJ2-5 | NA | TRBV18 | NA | TGTGCCAGCTCACCCCTGCGCCTCCAAGAGACCCAGTACTTC | CASSPLRLQETQYF
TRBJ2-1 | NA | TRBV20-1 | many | TGCAGTGCTAGAGCCCCGGTAAATGAGCAGTTCTTC | CSARAPVNEQFF
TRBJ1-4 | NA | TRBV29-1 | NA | TGCAGCCCTAGCAGGGCGAATGAAAAACTGTTTTTT | CSPSRANEKLFF
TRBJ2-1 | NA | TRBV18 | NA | TGTGCCAGCTCACCACCCGTGAGCTCCTACAATGAGCAGTTCTTC | CASSPPVSSYNEQFF
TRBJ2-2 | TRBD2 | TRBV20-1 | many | TGCAGTGCTAGAGCAAGCGGGGCGAACACCGGGGAGCTGTTTTTT | CSARASGANTGELFF
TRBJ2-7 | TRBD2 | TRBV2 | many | TGTGCCAGCAGTGGTCTTGCGGGAGGGCCCTACGAGCAGTACTTC | CASSGLAGGPYEQYF
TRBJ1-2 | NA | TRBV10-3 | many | TGTGCCATCAGTGAAGGGACCGGAGAGGGGTATGGCTACACCTTC | CAISEGTGEGYGYTF
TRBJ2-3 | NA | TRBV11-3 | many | TGTGCCAGCAGCGTCGGAGATACTAGCACAGATACGCAGTATTTT | CASSVGDTSTDTQYF
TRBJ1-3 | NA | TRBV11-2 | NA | TGTGCCAGCAGCTCAAGATTTCGGGACAACTCTGGAAACACCATATATTTT | CASSSRFRDNSGNTIYF
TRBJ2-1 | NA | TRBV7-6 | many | TGTGCCAGCAGCTTAGTCTCCGGACCCCCCTACAATGAGCAGTTCTTC | CASSLVSGPPYNEQFF
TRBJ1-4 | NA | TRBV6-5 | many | TGTGCCAGCAGTTACTCGGGGCCGTCCAATGAAAAACTGTTTTTT | CASSYSGPSNEKLFF
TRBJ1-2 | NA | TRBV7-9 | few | TGTGCCAGCAGCTTAGGGGACTCACCTACTAACTATGGCTACACCTTC | CASSLGDSPTNYGYTF
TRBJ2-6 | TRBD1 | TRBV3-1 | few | TGTGCCACTGCCAGGGGGACCCCCTCTGGGGCCAACGTCCTGACTTTC | CATARGTPSGANVLTF
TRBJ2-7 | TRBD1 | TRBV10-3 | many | TGTGCCATCGACGACAGGGGCGCGGGGTCCTACGAGCAGTACTTC | CAIDDRGAGSYEQYF
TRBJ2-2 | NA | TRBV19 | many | TGTGCCAGTAAGATTAGCCTCCATGGATCCGGGGAGCTGTTTTTT | CASKISLHGSGELFF